The 21 T cell receptor beta chains below come from one sample, sequenced in a study of Graves' ophthalmopathy and Graves' hyperthyroidism. RNA transcripts yielded amplified TCR beta CDR3 regions. An initial RT-PCR round employing HTBI primers preceded a second-round multiplex PCR. TCRdb recomputed calls from the multiplex PCR reads with MiXCR, one row per CDR3 protein. The sample records around 470,000 distinct CDR3 sequences, roughly 14% being singletons. Sequenced input: blood. These receptors were obtained from a woman aged 25 to 39 with Graves' ophthalmopathy.

CDR3 coding DNA: TGCAGTGCTAGCGGTCGGGGATATCACACTGAAGCTTTCTTT. As protein: CSASGRGYHTEAFF. This chain connects TRBV20-1 to TRBJ1-1, with D hard to call. The CDR3 has 14 amino acids. V lost 3 bases and J lost 3, with 14 bases in between. Per germline, CDR1 DFQATT and CDR2 SNEGSKA (reference sequence).

This clonotype has ten or more counts. The missing conserved phenylalanine or tryptophan at the end of this CDR3 makes a read error likely. The J gene is TRBJ1-2, the V gene TRBV2; the D is unclear. V gave up 5 bases and J gave up 0 bases, with 7 bases separating them. The CDR3 loop spans 13 amino acids. The germline gives CDR1 SNHLY, CDR2 FYNNEI. This CDR3 is CASSPYTNYGYTL. DNA for the CDR3: TGTGCCAGCAGTCCATATACTAACTATGGCTACACCCTC.

The CDR3 sequence: CATPGWGATEAFF. CDR3 sequence (DNA): TGTGCCACCCCGGGGTGGGGGGCCACTGAAGCTTTCTTT. The chain employs TRBV2 and TRBJ1-1; D may be TRBD1 (6 bases). V gave up 10 bases and J gave up 4 bases, with 16 bases separating them. The germline gives CDR1 SNHLY, CDR2 FYNNEI. CDR3 size: 13 residues.

This clonotype was detected ten times or more. The rearrangement joins TRBV12-3 or TRBV12-4 to TRBJ2-7; 12 nucleotides align to TRBD2. V lost 8 bases and J lost 3; bases outside the gene matches: 5. This CDR3 contains 14 residues. The DNA of the CDR3 is TGTGCCAGCGGCCCACTAGCGGGAGGCTACGAGCAGTACTTC. The encoded protein is CASGPLAGGYEQYF.

CDR3 sequence: CASSKLDSGHGELFF. The CDR3 nucleotides read TGTGCCAGCAGCAAATTAGATTCGGGGCACGGGGAGCTGTTTTTT. The rearrangement links TRBV27 to TRBJ2-2; D may be TRBD1 or TRBD2 (5 bases each). Germline loops: CDR1 MNHEY, CDR2 SMNVEV (reference sequence). V lost 6 bases and J 7 bases, leaving 18 bases between the germline ends. CDR3 length: 15 residues.

This clonotype was recorded at least ten times. V is TRBV5-1 and J is TRBJ2-5; the D gene is possibly TRBD2 (6 bases). Germline CDR1 is SGHRS and CDR2 is YFSETQ. The CDR3 is 13 amino acids. V was shortened by 6 bases and J by 2 bases, with 11 bases between the two germline ends. The CDR3 spells CASTIGGQETQYF. In nucleotides, the CDR3 is TGCGCCAGCACGATTGGAGGGCAAGAGACCCAGTACTTC.

This clonotype was seen many times. The chain recombines TRBV14 with TRBJ2-7; D is possibly TRBD1 (5 bases). The CDR3 is made up of 13 amino acids. V was clipped by 3 bases and J by 2 bases, with 8 bases between them. Germline V gives CDR1 SGHDN, CDR2 FVKESK. The CDR3 region has the DNA TGTGCCAGCAGCCAGCAGGGAACCTACGAGCAGTACTTC. This gives the protein CASSQQGTYEQYF.

Many counts were recorded for this clonotype. DNA of the CDR3: TGCGCCAGCAGCCAAGCGGGTCCTGAGACTGGGGCCAACGTCCTGACTTTC. The encoded protein is CASSQAGPETGANVLTF. The rearrangement links TRBV4-1 to TRBJ2-6; D remains unclear. Germline V gives CDR1 MGHRA, CDR2 YSYEKL. V was clipped by 1 base and J by 2 bases, with 12 bases between them. CDR3 length: 17 residues.

This clonotype was detected ten times or more. The chain links TRBV27 to TRBJ1-1; unclear D gene. CDR1 is MNHEY and CDR2 is SMNVEV in the germline V gene (reference sequence). V was clipped by 2 bases and J by 5 bases, with 9 bases between them. This CDR3 contains 13 residues. The chain's CDR3 is CASSLIFGTEAFF. The CDR3 region has the DNA TGTGCCAGCAGTTTAATTTTTGGGACTGAAGCTTTCTTT.

This clonotype is a singleton in its sample. This chain connects TRBV27 to TRBJ2-7, with TRBD1 identical over 12 bases. The CDR3 is 16 amino acids. With 7 bases clipped from V and 3 bases from J, the junction kept 10 bases outside the gene matches. Germline CDR1 reads MNHEY; CDR2 reads SMNVEV (reference sequence). For the CDR3, the DNA is TGTGCCAGCAAATTCGCGGGACAGGGGGCTCTCTACGAGCAGTACTTC. It is translated as CASKFAGQGALYEQYF.

This clonotype has just a few counts. This chain joins TRBV11-3 and TRBJ2-5; no reliable D call. V gave up 1 base and J gave up 11 bases, with 11 bases separating them. This CDR3 has 12 residues. The germline CDR1 and CDR2 sequences are SGHNT and YENEEA. CDR3 coding DNA: TGTGCCAGCAGCTTAGGATGGCGTGCTCAGTACTTC. Protein sequence: CASSLGWRAQYF.

The J gene is TRBJ2-2, the V gene TRBV5-4; no definite D call. Germline lookup yields CDR1 SGHNT and CDR2 YYREEE (reference sequence). The V gene lost 3 bases and the J gene lost 6 bases, with 12 bases spanning the gap. This CDR3 comprises 14 residues. The chain's CDR3 is CASSSPKGPGELFF. CDR3 bases: TGTGCCAGCAGCTCCCCCAAGGGTCCCGGGGAGCTGTTTTTT.

This clonotype was found many times. V usage is TRBV9 and J usage is TRBJ1-3; the D gene is possibly TRBD1 (5 bases). The CDR3 extends over 18 amino acids. V lost 0 bases and J 2 bases, leaving 18 bases between the germline ends. CDR1 SGDLS and CDR2 YYNGEE come from the germline V gene. CDR3 amino acids: CASSVATGAEITGNTIYF. Here the CDR3 DNA reads TGTGCCAGCAGCGTAGCTACAGGAGCAGAGATCACTGGAAACACCATATATTTT.

This clonotype was detected ten times or more. This chain joins TRBV12-3 or TRBV12-4 and TRBJ1-5; the D gene is possibly TRBD1 (5 bases). V was clipped by 2 bases and J by 5 bases, with 7 bases between them. The CDR3 is made up of 13 amino acids. The CDR3: CASSLWGDQPQHF. The CDR3 coding sequence is TGTGCCAGCAGTTTATGGGGCGATCAGCCCCAGCATTTT.

In its sample, this clonotype was seen many times. The chain combines TRBV12-3 or TRBV12-4 with TRBJ2-5, with D perhaps matching TRBD1 or TRBD2 (5 bases each). With 6 bases removed from V and 5 bases from J, the gap between germline ends came to 16 bases. The CDR3 covers 14 residues. The CDR3 protein is CASRSSGTGETQYF. The CDR3 nucleotides are TGTGCCAGCAGGTCTTCCGGGACCGGGGAGACCCAGTACTTC.

This clonotype was found many times. The chain joins TRBV7-9 to TRBJ2-2, with TRBD2 matching over 7 bases. Per the germline V gene, CDR1 is SEHNR and CDR2 is FQNEAQ (reference sequence). The ends lost 5 bases at V and 0 bases at J; junction bases unmatched: 6. CDR3 length equals 16 residues. The CDR3 region is CASSPGLTSNTGELFF. CDR3 DNA: TGTGCCAGCAGCCCGGGACTAACCTCGAACACCGGGGAGCTGTTTTTT.

The chain is built from TRBV12-3 or TRBV12-4 and TRBJ2-7; 7 nucleotides align to TRBD1. CDR3 size: 13 residues. J was trimmed by 3 bases and V by 9 bases; bases with no gene match: 8. Here the CDR3 reads CASSSTGDYEQYF. The CDR3 region has the DNA TGTGCCAGTAGCAGTACAGGGGACTACGAGCAGTACTTC.

This clonotype was counted at least ten times. The rearrangement joins TRBV27 to TRBJ1-1, with 7 bases aligning to TRBD1. CDR3 size: 13 residues. V lost 2 bases and J lost 4; bases outside the gene matches: 1. CDR1 is MNHEY, CDR2 SMNVEV, per germline (reference sequence). CDR3 sequence reads: CASSLDRATEAFF. CDR3 nucleotides: TGTGCCAGCAGTTTAGACAGGGCCACTGAAGCTTTCTTT.

Ten or more counts support this clonotype. The rearrangement uses TRBV20-1 and TRBJ1-3; D is ambiguous. The CDR3 totals 14 residues. The germline gives CDR1 DFQATT, CDR2 SNEGSKA (reference sequence). V dropped 6 bases and J dropped 0 bases, with 12 bases sitting between them. The CDR3 spells CSAADPNSGNTIYF. CDR3 sequence (DNA): TGCAGTGCCGCGGACCCAAACTCTGGAAACACCATATATTTT.

This clonotype was counted at least ten times. The chain couples TRBV12-5 to TRBJ1-1, with 7 nucleotides matching TRBD1. V was clipped by 1 base and J by 4 bases; unmatched bases: 6. This CDR3 is 15 amino acids long. Germline-derived CDR1 and CDR2 are LGHNT and FRNRAP. CDR3 bases: TGTGCTAGTGGTTTGGGACAGGGTGGAAGCACTGAAGCTTTCTTT. It codes for CASGLGQGGSTEAFF.

This clonotype was seen many times. The chain combines TRBV12-3 or TRBV12-4 with TRBJ2-7; D call uncertain. V was cut by 5 bases and J by 3 bases, with 11 bases left in between. This CDR3 is 13 amino acids long. The CDR3 spells CASSRNRLYEQYF. The CDR3 region has the DNA TGTGCCAGCAGTAGGAACAGACTCTACGAGCAGTACTTC.